One and the same sample provided the 27 T cell receptor beta chains below, sequenced in a study of blood T cell repertoires in COVID-19. The assay was immunoSEQ multiplex PCR, and TCRdb's table has in-frame clones only and misses some. This table holds approximately 94,000 clones, around 85% found once. The sequenced sample was peripheral blood. The source of these receptors is a man between 50 and 59 years old with active or convalescent COVID-19.

This clone was seen a single time. V and J are TRBV13 and TRBJ2-7; 7 nucleotides match TRBD2. CDR1 PRHDT and CDR2 FYEKMQ come from the germline V gene (reference sequence). The CDR3 loop spans 15 amino acids. Trimming removed 8 bases from V and 2 bases from J; junction bases left unmatched: 12. The CDR3 protein is CASQRLAGETYEQYF. DNA of the CDR3: TGTGCCAGCCAGAGATTGGCGGGAGAGACCTACGAGCAGTACTTC.

The chain joins TRBV6-1 to TRBJ2-7; 8 nucleotides align to TRBD1. The CDR3 consists of 15 residues. The V gene's germline CDR1 is MNHNS and CDR2 SASEGT. Trimming removed 0 bases from V and 5 bases from J; junction bases left unmatched: 6. CDR3 sequence reads: CASSEAPTGEDEQYF. The CDR3 bases are TGTGCCAGCAGTGAAGCCCCGACAGGGGAGGACGAGCAGTACTTC.

This clone has just one count. CDR3 loop: CASSPGQYPQETQYF. The CDR3 DNA sequence: TGCGCCAGCAGCCCGGGACAATACCCCCAAGAGACCCAGTACTTC. V and J are TRBV5-1 and TRBJ2-5; D may be TRBD1 (6 bases). Trimming shortened V by 4 bases and J by 1 base, and 14 bases separated the two germline ends. Looked up from germline, CDR1 is SGHRS and CDR2 is YFSETQ. This CDR3 is 15 amino acids long.

This chain links TRBV6-5 with TRBJ2-5; TRBD1 aligns across 7 bases. Germline CDR1 is MNHEY and CDR2 is SVGAGI. The CDR3 spans 15 residues. V lost 2 bases to trimming and J lost 3 bases; unmatched junction nucleotides: 6. This CDR3 is CASSYLKGGKETQYF. The CDR3 nucleotides read TGTGCCAGCAGTTACCTAAAAGGGGGCAAAGAGACCCAGTACTTC.

The genes are TRBV29-1 and TRBJ2-2; a possible D gene is TRBD1 (6 bases). Trimming left V 6 bases short and J 5 bases short, with 13 bases between. Germline V lookup: CDR1 SQVTM, CDR2 ANQGSEA. CDR3 size: 13 residues. DNA of the CDR3: TGCAGCGTAGGAACAGGGTTAACCGGGGAGCTGTTTTTT. Its protein is CSVGTGLTGELFF.

V usage is TRBV28 and J usage is TRBJ1-2; D gene uncertain. CDR1 is MDHEN and CDR2 is SYDVKM in the germline V gene. V shed 2 bases and J shed 4 bases, with 20 bases lying between them. The CDR3 loop spans 17 amino acids. The CDR3 nucleotides read TGTGCCAGCAGTTTAATAGGGTCCGGGGTTGCGGTCTATGGCTACACCTTC. Encoded protein: CASSLIGSGVAVYGYTF.

The chain uses TRBV28 and TRBJ2-7, with D uncertain. Trimming left V 6 bases short and J 2 bases short, with 14 bases between. The CDR3 runs 14 residues. Germline lookup yields CDR1 MDHEN and CDR2 SYDVKM. CDR3 residues: CASRNPRPPYEQYF. DNA for the CDR3: TGTGCCAGCAGGAACCCGAGGCCTCCCTACGAGCAGTACTTC.

The J gene is TRBJ1-1, the V gene TRBV6-5, with TRBD1 as a possible D gene (5 bases). The germline CDR1 and CDR2 sequences are MNHEY and SVGAGI. This CDR3 is 14 amino acids long. Trimming cost V 6 bases and J 6 bases, with 17 bases left between them. CDR3 DNA: TGTGCCAGCAGCCCCGTGGGGCCGGTAGCTGAAGCTTTCTTT. This sequence encodes CASSPVGPVAEAFF.

The chain recombines TRBV21-1 with TRBJ2-3; TRBD1, the table's D call, was not compared with the DNA. TRBV21-1 is termed a pseudogene. The CDR3 covers 16 residues. The CDR3: CASSKGDRGYSDTQYF. The DNA for the CDR3 is TGTGCCAGCAGCAAGGGAGACAGGGGTTACTCAGATACGCAGTATTTT.

The chain couples TRBV29-1 to TRBJ1-1; maybe TRBD1 (5 bases). CDR1 SQVTM and CDR2 ANQGSEA come from the germline V gene. This CDR3 is 13 amino acids long. V lost 6 bases and J 3 bases, leaving 14 bases between the germline ends. The CDR3 bases are TGCAGCGTCCATAATGACAGATACACTGAAGCTTTCTTT. Protein sequence: CSVHNDRYTEAFF.

The chain combines TRBV6-1 with TRBJ2-5, with D perhaps TRBD2 (5 bases). Germline CDR1 reads MNHNS; CDR2 reads SASEGT. The CDR3 has 14 amino acids. The germline V and J ends were trimmed by 1 base and 7 bases, with 13 bases remaining between them. CDR3 in DNA: TGTGCCAGCAGTGAAGTAGGACCAGGAGGGACCCAGTACTTC. Translating gives CASSEVGPGGTQYF.

V and J are TRBV6-6 and TRBJ1-2; 7 bases agree with TRBD1. Germline V gives CDR1 MNHNY, CDR2 SVGAGI (reference sequence). The trim removed 5 bases at V and 2 bases at J, leaving 14 bases unmatched. The CDR3 consists of 17 residues. As DNA, the CDR3 is TGTGCCAGCAGTCCAGACAGGGAGGCGGGGAGAAACTATGGCTACACCTTC. Encoded protein: CASSPDREAGRNYGYTF.

This clone was observed once. The CDR3 DNA reads as TGTGCCTGGACGGCGGGAGAAGAGACCCAGTACTTC. It encodes CAWTAGEETQYF. This chain uses TRBV30 with TRBJ2-5; 7 bases fit TRBD2. Losses at the gene ends were 4 bases for V and 3 bases for J; bases not matched to a gene: 2. Germline V gene sequence: CDR1 GTSNPN, CDR2 SVGIG (reference sequence). The CDR3 extends over 12 amino acids.

The chain recombines TRBV19 with TRBJ2-1, with TRBD2 matching over 7 bases. The CDR3 runs to 12 residues. The trim removed 1 base at V and 9 bases at J, leaving 0 bases unmatched. Germline V gene data show CDR1 as LNHDA and CDR2 as SQIVND (reference sequence). CDR3 DNA sequence: TGTGCCAGTAGTATAGCGGGAGGTGAGCAGTTCTTC. Translation gives CASSIAGGEQFF.

The rearrangement joins TRBV5-1 to TRBJ2-3; D remains unclear. Looked up from germline, CDR1 is SGHRS and CDR2 is YFSETQ. This CDR3 contains 14 residues. Trimming pared 5 bases from V and 2 bases from J, leaving 12 bases between. The CDR3 is CASSFGQNTDTQYF. The CDR3 DNA reads as TGCGCCAGCAGTTTTGGGCAGAACACAGATACGCAGTATTTT.

This chain links TRBV19 with TRBJ2-3; TRBD2 matches 7 bases. The V gene end was trimmed by 3 bases and the J gene end by 2 bases; junction bases not matched to a gene: 5. The germline CDR1 and CDR2 sequences are LNHDA and SQIVND (reference sequence). The CDR3 extends over 15 amino acids. The CDR3 loop is CASSIGGRDTDTQYF. The CDR3 DNA reads TGTGCCAGTAGTATCGGCGGGAGAGACACAGATACGCAGTATTTT.

This clone was recorded a few times. The rearrangement joins TRBV5-1 to TRBJ2-5; 11 bases match TRBD1. The CDR3 is made up of 16 amino acids. The germline V gene has CDR1 SGHRS and CDR2 YFSETQ. With V trimmed by 6 bases and J by 0 bases, 7 bases remained unmatched. The CDR3 loop is CASTAGTGGYQETQYF. In nucleotides, the CDR3 is TGCGCCAGCACCGCTGGGACAGGGGGTTACCAAGAGACCCAGTACTTC.

This sequence joins TRBV5-4 and TRBJ1-6, with D maybe TRBD1 (6 bases). The V gene's germline CDR1 is SGHNT and CDR2 YYREEE (reference sequence). The V end lost 3 bases, the J end lost 10 bases, and 17 bases lay between the germline ends. This CDR3 comprises 15 residues. The CDR3 DNA is TGTGCCAGCAGCTCCGGGACATCGGGTCCCTCACCCCTCCACTTT. Its translation is CASSSGTSGPSPLHF.

DNA of the CDR3: TGTGCCAGCAGTTCCCCCTCTAGCGGGAGACCAGAGACCCAGTACTTC. Residues: CASSSPSSGRPETQYF. The chain recombines TRBV28 with TRBJ2-5; 10 bases align to TRBD2. This CDR3 has 16 residues. The V and J ends lost 4 bases and 4 bases, in that order; junction bases with no gene match: 9. Germline V gene sequence: CDR1 MDHEN, CDR2 SYDVKM.

The chain couples TRBV30 to TRBJ2-7; 8 bases are shared with TRBD2. Germline V gives CDR1 GTSNPN, CDR2 SVGIG (reference sequence). This CDR3 has 17 amino acids. V lost 0 bases, J lost 0 bases, and 10 bases stayed unmatched. CDR3 amino acids: CAWSVGEAREDSYEQYF. The DNA for the CDR3 is TGTGCCTGGAGTGTAGGGGAAGCGCGGGAGGACTCCTACGAGCAGTACTTC.

The chain recombines TRBV7-3 with TRBJ2-3, with TRBD1 matching over 11 bases. The CDR3 contains 14 residues. The germline V gene encodes CDR1 SGHTA and CDR2 FQGTGA. Trimming removed 5 bases from V and 4 bases from J; junction bases left unmatched: 2. The CDR3 DNA sequence: TGTGCCAGCAGCCGGGGACAGGGGGCAGATACGCAGTATTTT. This encodes CASSRGQGADTQYF.

The chain is built from TRBV5-1 and TRBJ2-1, with 11 nucleotides matching TRBD1. V lost 4 bases, J lost 7 bases, and 16 bases stayed unmatched. There are 18 residues in the CDR3. Germline lookup yields CDR1 SGHRS and CDR2 YFSETQ. The CDR3 DNA reads TGCGCCAGCAGCAAAAGACTGATCCGGGACAGGGGGGGTAATGAGCAGTTCTTC. Amino acids: CASSKRLIRDRGGNEQFF.

The CDR3 DNA reads as TGCGCCAGCAGCCAAGATTCTCCCTATAGCAATCAGCCCCAGCATTTT. Its protein product is CASSQDSPYSNQPQHF. The chain uses TRBV4-1 and TRBJ1-5; D remains ambiguous. Germline assignment: CDR1 MGHRA and CDR2 YSYEKL. This CDR3 is built from 16 residues. V lost 0 bases to trimming and J lost 0 bases, with 9 bases between them.

CDR3 DNA sequence: TGTGCCAGCACCACCGGGTTTACACAGCCCCAGCATTTT. Amino acids: CASTTGFTQPQHF. The chain links TRBV6-5 to TRBJ1-5, with D uncertain. This CDR3 has 13 amino acids. Trimming pared 7 bases from V and 7 bases from J, leaving 14 bases between. CDR1 MNHEY and CDR2 SVGAGI come from the germline V gene.

The rearrangement links TRBV29-1 to TRBJ1-1; 8 nucleotides match TRBD1. The V gene end was trimmed by 5 bases and the J gene end by 3 bases; junction bases not matched to a gene: 5. This CDR3 has 13 residues. CDR1 is SQVTM and CDR2 is ANQGSEA in the germline V gene. In DNA form, the CDR3 reads TGCAGCGTTCTTGACAGGGGACACACTGAAGCTTTCTTT. Translation: CSVLDRGHTEAFF.

This chain links TRBV16 with TRBJ1-1; the D gene is possibly TRBD1 (5 bases). The CDR3 has 13 residues. The germline gives CDR1 KGHSY, CDR2 FQNENV. The V end lost 5 bases, the J end lost 1 base, and 8 bases lay between the germline ends. CDR3 in DNA: TGTGCCAGCAGCAGTCAGGGGAACACTGAAGCTTTCTTT. Translation: CASSSQGNTEAFF.

This chain links TRBV5-1 with TRBJ2-3, with 7 bases that match TRBD2. J gave up 4 bases and V 2 bases, and 10 bases lay outside the gene matches. Germline V CDR1 and CDR2: SGHRS, YFSETQ. This CDR3 is 16 amino acids long. In DNA, the CDR3 is TGCGCCAGCAGCTTTAGCGGGTCTCAAGGGGCAGATACGCAGTATTTT. Residues: CASSFSGSQGADTQYF.